This record covers a single T cell receptor beta chain. Its target is unknown. Some clones are missing from TCRdb's copy, which holds only in-frame ones; the method was immunoSEQ multiplex PCR. Of 2,000 to 3,000 clones in the sample, around 81% were seen once. The source of the sample is a study of brain metastases from non-small cell lung cancer. Whole-study results and caveats: Fewer infiltrating T cells were found in brain metastases than primaries.

Germline CDR1 and CDR2: SGHRS and YFSETQ. This CDR3 has 14 amino acids. V was trimmed by 0 bases and J by 1 base, leaving 7 bases between them. The V call is TRBV5-1, the J call TRBJ2-5, with a possible D match to TRBD2 (6 bases). The clonotype originates from a donor aged 40 or over with non-small cell lung cancer. Source material: primary lung tumor tissue. The DNA for the CDR3 is TGCGCCAGCAGCTTGGTGGGGGGCCAAGAGACCCAGTACTTC. It translates to CASSLVGGQETQYF.